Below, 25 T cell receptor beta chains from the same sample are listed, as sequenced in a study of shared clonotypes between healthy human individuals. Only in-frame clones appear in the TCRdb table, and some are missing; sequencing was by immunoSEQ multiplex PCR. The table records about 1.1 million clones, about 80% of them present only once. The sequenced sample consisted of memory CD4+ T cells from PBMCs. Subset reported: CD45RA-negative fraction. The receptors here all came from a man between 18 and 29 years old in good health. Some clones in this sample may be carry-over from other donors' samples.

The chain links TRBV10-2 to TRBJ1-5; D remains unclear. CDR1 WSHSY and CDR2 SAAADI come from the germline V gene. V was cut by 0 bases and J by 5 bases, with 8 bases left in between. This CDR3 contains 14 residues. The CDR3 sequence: CASSESTPHQPQHF. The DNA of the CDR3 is TGCGCCAGCAGTGAGTCGACACCGCATCAGCCCCAGCATTTT.

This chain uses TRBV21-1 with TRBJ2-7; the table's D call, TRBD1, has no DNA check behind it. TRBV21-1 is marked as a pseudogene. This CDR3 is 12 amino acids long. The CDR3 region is CASRPQGYEQYF. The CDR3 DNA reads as TGTGCCAGCCGCCCGCAGGGCTACGAGCAGTACTTC.

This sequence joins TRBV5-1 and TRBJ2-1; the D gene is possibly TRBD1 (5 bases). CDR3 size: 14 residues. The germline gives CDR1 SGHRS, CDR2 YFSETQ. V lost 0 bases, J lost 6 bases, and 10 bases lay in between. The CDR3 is CASSLVQGINEQFF. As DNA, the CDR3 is TGCGCCAGCAGCTTGGTTCAGGGTATCAATGAGCAGTTCTTC.

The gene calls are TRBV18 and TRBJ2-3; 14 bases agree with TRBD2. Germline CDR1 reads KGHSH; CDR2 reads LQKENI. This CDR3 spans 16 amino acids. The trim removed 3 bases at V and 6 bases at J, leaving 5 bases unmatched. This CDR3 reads CASSPGLAGGTDTQYF. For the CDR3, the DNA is TGTGCCAGCTCACCTGGACTAGCGGGAGGTACCGATACGCAGTATTTT.

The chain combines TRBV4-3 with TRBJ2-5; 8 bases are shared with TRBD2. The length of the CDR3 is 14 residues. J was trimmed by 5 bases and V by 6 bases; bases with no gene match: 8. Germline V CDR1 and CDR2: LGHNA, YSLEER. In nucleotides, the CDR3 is TGCGCCAGCAGTCCCGGGAGGGCCGGGGAGACCCAGTACTTC. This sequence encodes CASSPGRAGETQYF.

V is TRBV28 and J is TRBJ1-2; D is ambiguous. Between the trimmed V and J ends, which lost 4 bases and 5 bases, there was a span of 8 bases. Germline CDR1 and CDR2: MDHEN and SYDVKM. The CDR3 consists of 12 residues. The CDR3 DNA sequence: TGTGCCAGCAGTTGGAACCGGTATGGCTACACCTTC. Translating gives CASSWNRYGYTF.

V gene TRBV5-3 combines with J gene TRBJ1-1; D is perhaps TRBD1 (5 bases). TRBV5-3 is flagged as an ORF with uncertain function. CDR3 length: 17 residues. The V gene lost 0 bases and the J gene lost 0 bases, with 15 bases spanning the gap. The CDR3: CARSLARGGALNTEAFF. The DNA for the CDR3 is TGTGCCAGAAGCTTGGCCAGAGGAGGGGCGTTGAACACTGAAGCTTTCTTT.

The CDR3 region is CASSPRRSDTGELFF. The CDR3 DNA is TGTGCCAGCTCACCAAGGAGGAGTGACACCGGGGAGCTGTTTTTT. The V gene is TRBV18, the J gene TRBJ2-2; maybe TRBD2 (5 bases). The CDR3 is 15 residues long. Trimming removed 2 bases from V and 3 bases from J, with 10 bases in between. CDR1 and CDR2 from the germline V gene are KGHSH and LQKENI.

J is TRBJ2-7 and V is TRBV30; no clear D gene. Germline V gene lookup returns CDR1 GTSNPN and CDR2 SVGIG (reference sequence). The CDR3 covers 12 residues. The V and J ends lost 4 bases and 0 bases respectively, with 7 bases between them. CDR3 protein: CAWTAHSYEQYF. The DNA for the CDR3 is TGTGCCTGGACGGCCCACTCCTACGAGCAGTACTTC.

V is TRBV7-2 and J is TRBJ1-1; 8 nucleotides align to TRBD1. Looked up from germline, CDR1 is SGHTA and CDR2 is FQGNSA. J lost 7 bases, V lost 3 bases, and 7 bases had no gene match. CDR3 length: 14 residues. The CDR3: CASSFRQGRVEAFF. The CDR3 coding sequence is TGTGCCAGCAGCTTCCGACAGGGGAGGGTTGAAGCTTTCTTT. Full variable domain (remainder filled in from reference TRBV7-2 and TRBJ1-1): GAGVSQSPSNKVTEKGKDVELRCDPISGHTALYWYRQSLGQGLEFLIYFQGNSAPDKSGLPSDRFSAERTGGSVSTLTIQRTQQEDSAVYLCASSFRQGRVEAFFGQGTRLTVV.

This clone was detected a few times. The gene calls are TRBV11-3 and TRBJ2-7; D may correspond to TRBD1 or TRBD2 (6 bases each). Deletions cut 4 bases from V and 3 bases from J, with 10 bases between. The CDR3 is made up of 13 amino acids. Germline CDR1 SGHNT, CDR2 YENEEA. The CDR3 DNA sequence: TGTGCCAGCAGCTGGGGGGCTAACTACGAGCAGTACTTC. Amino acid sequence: CASSWGANYEQYF.

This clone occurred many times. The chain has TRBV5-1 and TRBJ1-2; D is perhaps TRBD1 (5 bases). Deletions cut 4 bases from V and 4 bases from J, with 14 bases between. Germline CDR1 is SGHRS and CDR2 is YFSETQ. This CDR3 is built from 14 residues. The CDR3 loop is CASSQTGPSYGYTF. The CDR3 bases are TGCGCCAGCAGCCAGACGGGACCGAGCTATGGCTACACCTTC. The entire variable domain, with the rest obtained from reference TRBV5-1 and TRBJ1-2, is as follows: KAGVTQTPRYLIKTRGQQVTLSCSPISGHRSVSWYQQTPGQGLQFLFEYFSETQRNKGNFPGRFSGRQFSNSRSEMNVSTLELGDSALYLCASSQTGPSYGYTFGSGTRLTVV.

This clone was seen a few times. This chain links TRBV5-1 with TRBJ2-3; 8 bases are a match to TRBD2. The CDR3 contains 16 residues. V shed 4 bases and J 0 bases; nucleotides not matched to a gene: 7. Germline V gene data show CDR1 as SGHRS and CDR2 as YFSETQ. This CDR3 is CASSPPSGSSTDTQYF. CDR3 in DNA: TGCGCCAGCAGCCCACCTAGCGGGTCTAGCACAGATACGCAGTATTTT.

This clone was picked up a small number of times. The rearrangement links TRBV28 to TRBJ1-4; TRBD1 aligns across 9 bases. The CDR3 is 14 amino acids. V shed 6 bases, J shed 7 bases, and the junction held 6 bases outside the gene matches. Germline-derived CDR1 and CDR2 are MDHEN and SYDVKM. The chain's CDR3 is CASRRGQGTEKLFF. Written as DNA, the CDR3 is TGTGCCAGCAGACGGGGACAGGGAACTGAAAAACTGTTTTTT.

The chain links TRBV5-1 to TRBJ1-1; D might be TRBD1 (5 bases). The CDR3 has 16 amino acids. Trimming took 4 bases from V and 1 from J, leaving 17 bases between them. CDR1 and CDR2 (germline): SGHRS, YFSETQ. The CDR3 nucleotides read TGCGCCAGCAGCCCGGGGGACGGAGGAGGGAACACTGAAGCTTTCTTT. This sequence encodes CASSPGDGGGNTEAFF.

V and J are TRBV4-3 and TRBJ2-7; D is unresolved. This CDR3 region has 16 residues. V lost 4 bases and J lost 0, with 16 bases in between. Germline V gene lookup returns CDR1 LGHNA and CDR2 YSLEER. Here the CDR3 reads CASSLPSPESSYEQYF. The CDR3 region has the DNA TGCGCCAGCAGCCTTCCGAGTCCCGAAAGCTCCTACGAGCAGTACTTC.

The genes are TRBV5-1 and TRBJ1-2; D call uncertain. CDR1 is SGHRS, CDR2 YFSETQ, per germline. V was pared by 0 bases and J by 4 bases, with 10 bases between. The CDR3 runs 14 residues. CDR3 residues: CASSLGAAGYGYTF. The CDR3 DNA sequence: TGCGCCAGCAGCTTGGGGGCGGCAGGCTATGGCTACACCTTC.

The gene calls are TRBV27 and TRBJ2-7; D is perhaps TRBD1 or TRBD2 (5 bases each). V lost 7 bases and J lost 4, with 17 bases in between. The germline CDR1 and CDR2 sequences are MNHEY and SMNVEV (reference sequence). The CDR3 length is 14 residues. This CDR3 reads CASNPGTRLYEQYF. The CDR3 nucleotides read TGTGCCAGCAATCCAGGGACCCGACTATACGAGCAGTACTTC.

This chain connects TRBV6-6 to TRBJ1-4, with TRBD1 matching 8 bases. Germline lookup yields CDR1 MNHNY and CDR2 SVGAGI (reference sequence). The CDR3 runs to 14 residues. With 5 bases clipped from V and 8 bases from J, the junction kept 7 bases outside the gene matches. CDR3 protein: CASSRGTGVEKLFF. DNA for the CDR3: TGTGCCAGCAGTCGCGGGACAGGAGTCGAAAAACTGTTTTTT.

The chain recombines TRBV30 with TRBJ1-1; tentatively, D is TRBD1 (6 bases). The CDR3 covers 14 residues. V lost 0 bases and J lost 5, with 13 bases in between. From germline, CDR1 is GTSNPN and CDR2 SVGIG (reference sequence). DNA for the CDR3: TGTGCCTGGAGTGTACTGAGGGGGGGGACTGAAGCTTTCTTT. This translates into CAWSVLRGGTEAFF.

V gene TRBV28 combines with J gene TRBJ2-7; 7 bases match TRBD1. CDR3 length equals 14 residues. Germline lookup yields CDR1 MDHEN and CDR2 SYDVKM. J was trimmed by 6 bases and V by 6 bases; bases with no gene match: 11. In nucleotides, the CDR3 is TGTGCCAGCAGCCCTAGGGGGCCCGTGGTCGAGCAGTACTTC. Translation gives CASSPRGPVVEQYF.

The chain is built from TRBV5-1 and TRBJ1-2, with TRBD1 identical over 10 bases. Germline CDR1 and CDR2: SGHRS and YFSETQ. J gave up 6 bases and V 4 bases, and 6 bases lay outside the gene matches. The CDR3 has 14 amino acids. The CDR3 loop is CASSQATGGNGYTF. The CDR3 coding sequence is TGCGCCAGCAGCCAGGCGACAGGGGGCAATGGCTACACCTTC.

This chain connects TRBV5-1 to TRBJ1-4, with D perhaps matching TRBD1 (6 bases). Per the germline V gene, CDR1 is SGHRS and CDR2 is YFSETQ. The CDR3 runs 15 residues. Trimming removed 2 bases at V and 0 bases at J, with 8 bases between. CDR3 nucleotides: TGCGCCAGCAGCTTCACAGGGACAACTAATGAAAAACTGTTTTTT. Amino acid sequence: CASSFTGTTNEKLFF.

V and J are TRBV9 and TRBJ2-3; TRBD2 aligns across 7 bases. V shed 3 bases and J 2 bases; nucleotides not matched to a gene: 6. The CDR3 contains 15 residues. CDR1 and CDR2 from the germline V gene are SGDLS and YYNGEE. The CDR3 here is CASSAQGGNTDTQYF. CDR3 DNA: TGTGCCAGCAGCGCCCAGGGAGGGAACACAGATACGCAGTATTTT.

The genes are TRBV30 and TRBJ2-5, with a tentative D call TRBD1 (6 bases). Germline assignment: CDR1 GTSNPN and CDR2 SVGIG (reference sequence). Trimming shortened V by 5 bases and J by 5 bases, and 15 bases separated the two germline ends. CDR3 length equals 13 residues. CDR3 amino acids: CAWEQGRRETQYF. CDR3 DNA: TGTGCCTGGGAACAGGGACGACGTGAGACCCAGTACTTC.